This TCR beta chain stems from a study of T cell responses to AZD1222 COVID-19 vaccine. General study findings and limits: Of the AZD1222 recipients, only six were seropositive at baseline. Most donors were white British, females outnumbered males, and clonal diversity was possibly underestimated. Two AZD1222 doses significantly raised spike-specific TCR breadth and depth over controls.

Per germline, CDR1 MNHEY and CDR2 SVGAGI. With 0 bases removed from V and 2 bases from J, the gap between germline ends came to 11 bases. The CDR3 totals 15 residues. To note about this clone: No antigen is known for it.

Clones were read by immunoSEQ multiplex PCR, and TCRdb kept only the in-frame ones, dropping some. The sample has nearly 95,000 clones; approximately 92% are singletons. This specimen was peripheral blood, taken 28 days after the second AZD1222 dose. The TCR sequence derives from an adult who received the AZD1222 COVID-19 vaccine. The chain employs TRBV6-5 and TRBJ2-7; D gene uncertain. The DNA for the CDR3 is TGTGCCAGCAGTTACTCCGGCGGAACCCCCTACGAGCAGTACTTC. Translation gives CASSYSGGTPYEQYF.